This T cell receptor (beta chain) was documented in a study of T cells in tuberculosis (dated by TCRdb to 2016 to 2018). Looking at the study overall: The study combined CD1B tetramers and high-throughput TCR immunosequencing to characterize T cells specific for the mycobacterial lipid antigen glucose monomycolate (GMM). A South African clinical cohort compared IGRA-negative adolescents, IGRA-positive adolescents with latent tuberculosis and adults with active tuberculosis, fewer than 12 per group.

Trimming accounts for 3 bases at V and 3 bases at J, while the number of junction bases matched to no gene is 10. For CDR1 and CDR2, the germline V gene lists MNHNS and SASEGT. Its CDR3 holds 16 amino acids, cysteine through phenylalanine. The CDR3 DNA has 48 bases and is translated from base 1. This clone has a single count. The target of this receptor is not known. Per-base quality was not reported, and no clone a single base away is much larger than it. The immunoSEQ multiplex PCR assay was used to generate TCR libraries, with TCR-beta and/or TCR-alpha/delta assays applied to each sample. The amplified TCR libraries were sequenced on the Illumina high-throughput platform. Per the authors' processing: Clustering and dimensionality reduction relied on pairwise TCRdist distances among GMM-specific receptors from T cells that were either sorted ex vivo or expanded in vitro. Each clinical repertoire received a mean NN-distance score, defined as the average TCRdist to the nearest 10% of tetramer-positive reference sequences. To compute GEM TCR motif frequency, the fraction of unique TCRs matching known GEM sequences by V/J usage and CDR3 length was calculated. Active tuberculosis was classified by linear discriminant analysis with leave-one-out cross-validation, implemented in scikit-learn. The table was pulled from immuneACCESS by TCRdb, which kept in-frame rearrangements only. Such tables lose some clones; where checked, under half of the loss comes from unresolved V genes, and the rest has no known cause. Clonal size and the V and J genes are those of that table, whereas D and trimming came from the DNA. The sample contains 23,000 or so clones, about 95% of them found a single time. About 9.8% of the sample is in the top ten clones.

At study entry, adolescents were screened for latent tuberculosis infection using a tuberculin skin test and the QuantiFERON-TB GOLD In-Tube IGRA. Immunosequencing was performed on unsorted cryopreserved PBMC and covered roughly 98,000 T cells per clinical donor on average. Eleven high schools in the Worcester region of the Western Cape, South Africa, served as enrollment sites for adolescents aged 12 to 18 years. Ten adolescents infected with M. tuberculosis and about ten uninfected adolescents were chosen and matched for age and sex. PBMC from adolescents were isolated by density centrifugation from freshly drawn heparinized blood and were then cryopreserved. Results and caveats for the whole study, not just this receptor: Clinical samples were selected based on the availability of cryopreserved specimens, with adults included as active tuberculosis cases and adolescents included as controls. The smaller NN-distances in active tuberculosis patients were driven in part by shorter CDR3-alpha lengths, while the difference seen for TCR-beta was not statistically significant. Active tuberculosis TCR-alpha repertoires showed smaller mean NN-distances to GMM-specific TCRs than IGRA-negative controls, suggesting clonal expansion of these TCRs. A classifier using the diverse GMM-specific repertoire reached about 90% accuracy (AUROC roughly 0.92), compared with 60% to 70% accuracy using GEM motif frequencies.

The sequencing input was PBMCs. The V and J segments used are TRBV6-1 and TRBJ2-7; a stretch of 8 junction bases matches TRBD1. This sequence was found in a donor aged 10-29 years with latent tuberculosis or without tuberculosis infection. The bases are TGTGCCAGCAGTGAGTATAGGAACAGGGGGAACTACGAGCAGTACTTC. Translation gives CASSEYRNRGNYEQYF.